The 8 T cell receptor beta chains in this list originate from one sample, sequenced in a study of blood T cell repertoires in COVID-19. Profiling relied on immunoSEQ multiplex PCR, and the TCRdb table lists in-frame clones only, not all of them. This repertoire shows 55,000 or so clones, 82% found once; its top ten account for roughly 6.4%. Sample: peripheral blood. The receptors here all came from a human donor in a cohort sampled during active or convalescent COVID-19.

The V gene is TRBV6-5, the J gene TRBJ2-1; 11 nucleotides line up with TRBD2. The CDR3 is 15 amino acids. Germline V gene data show CDR1 as MNHEY and CDR2 as SVGAGI. Unmatched junction bases numbered 9, after V lost 8 bases and J lost 6 bases. The CDR3 DNA reads as TGTGCCAGCCAGGGGATAGCGGGGGGGCGCAATGAGCAGTTCTTC. Its protein is CASQGIAGGRNEQFF.

V gene TRBV7-9 combines with J gene TRBJ1-2, with 8 bases matching TRBD1. The V gene end was trimmed by 6 bases and the J gene end by 1 base; junction bases not matched to a gene: 4. The CDR3 has 14 amino acids. Germline assignment: CDR1 SEHNR and CDR2 FQNEAQ (reference sequence). DNA for the CDR3: TGTGCCAGCAGTCGAGGACAGGGTAACTATGGCTACACCTTC. Translation: CASSRGQGNYGYTF.

V and J are TRBV27 and TRBJ2-2, with D perhaps matching TRBD2 (6 bases). Trimming took 1 base from V and 7 from J, leaving 13 bases between them. This CDR3 has 15 amino acids. Germline values: CDR1 MNHEY, CDR2 SMNVEV (reference sequence). In nucleotides, the CDR3 is TGTGCCAGCAGTTTATTCGGGGGAAGAGTCGGGGAGCTGTTTTTT. Translating gives CASSLFGGRVGELFF.

The chain links TRBV7-2 to TRBJ2-3, with TRBD2 identical over 10 bases. This CDR3 is built from 15 residues. The trim removed 8 bases at V and 6 bases at J, leaving 11 bases unmatched. CDR1 is SGHTA and CDR2 is FQGNSA in the germline V gene. CDR3 loop: CASGQAGGPGDTQYF. The CDR3 DNA follows: TGTGCCAGCGGCCAAGCGGGGGGGCCTGGCGATACGCAGTATTTT.

V usage is TRBV9 and J usage is TRBJ1-1; the match to TRBD1 covers 7 bases. Per germline, CDR1 SGDLS and CDR2 YYNGEE. This CDR3 is 16 amino acids long. V dropped 2 bases and J dropped 1; count of bases not matched to a gene: 8. The CDR3 DNA sequence: TGTGCCAGCAGCGTTCAAGGGACAGCTACGAACACTGAAGCTTTCTTT. It yields the protein CASSVQGTATNTEAFF.

The V and J genes are TRBV6-5 and TRBJ2-7; D ambiguous. The CDR3 is 14 residues long. Trimming left V 8 bases short and J 0 bases short, with 14 bases between. The V gene's germline CDR1 is MNHEY and CDR2 SVGAGI. CDR3 sequence: CASQQHQTSYEQYF. CDR3 nucleotide sequence: TGTGCCAGCCAACAGCACCAGACCTCCTACGAGCAGTACTTC.

This clone appeared once. The genes are TRBV9 and TRBJ2-5, with a weak D call TRBD2 (6 bases). The CDR3 extends over 14 amino acids. The germline V and J ends were trimmed by 0 bases and 5 bases, with 11 bases remaining between them. From germline, CDR1 is SGDLS and CDR2 YYNGEE. In DNA form, the CDR3 reads TGTGCCAGCAGCGTAGACGGGAGTCAGGAGACCCAGTACTTC. It specifies CASSVDGSQETQYF.

The genes are TRBV7-9 and TRBJ2-7; TRBD1 aligns across 10 bases. The CDR3 runs 16 residues. Per the germline V gene, CDR1 is SEHNR and CDR2 is FQNEAQ (reference sequence). The V gene end was trimmed by 1 base and the J gene end by 6 bases; junction bases not matched to a gene: 9. The CDR3 region is CASSLGGGTGDREQYF. In DNA, the CDR3 is TGTGCCAGCAGCTTAGGGGGTGGGACAGGGGACCGCGAGCAGTACTTC.